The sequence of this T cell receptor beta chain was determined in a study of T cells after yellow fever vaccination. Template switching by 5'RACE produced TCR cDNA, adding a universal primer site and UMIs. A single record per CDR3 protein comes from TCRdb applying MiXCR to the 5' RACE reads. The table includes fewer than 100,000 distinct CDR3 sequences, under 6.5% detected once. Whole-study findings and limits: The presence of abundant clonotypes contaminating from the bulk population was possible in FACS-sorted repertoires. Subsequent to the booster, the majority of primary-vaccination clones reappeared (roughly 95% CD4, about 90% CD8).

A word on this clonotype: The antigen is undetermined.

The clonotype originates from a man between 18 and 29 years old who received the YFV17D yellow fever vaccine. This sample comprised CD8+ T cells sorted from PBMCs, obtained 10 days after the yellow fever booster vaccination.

The DNA of the CDR3 is TGTGCCAGCAGCTCGAGCGGGGATCTTAGCACCGGGGAGCTGTTTTTT. Translating gives CASSSSGDLSTGELFF. The rearrangement joins TRBV6-2 or TRBV6-3 to TRBJ2-2, with 7 bases lining up with TRBD2. With V trimmed by 6 bases and J by 4 bases, 11 bases remained unmatched. The CDR3 has 16 residues. The V gene's germline CDR1 is MNHEY and CDR2 SVGEGT.